Presented here are 21 T cell receptor beta chains from one specimen sequenced in a study of control samples from healthy donors and cancer patients. Using immunoSEQ multiplex PCR, the repertoire was profiled, and TCRdb retains in-frame clones only, with some absent. The table lists roughly 120,000 clones, approximately 88% of them singletons. The sample consisted of PBMCs. These receptors were collected from a woman aged 60-70 years with lung cancer.

The CDR3 protein is CASSRDLSWGYEQYF. The CDR3 DNA sequence: TGTGCCAGCAGCCGGGACCTATCGTGGGGTTACGAGCAGTACTTC. This sequence joins TRBV5-4 and TRBJ2-7; either TRBD1 or TRBD2 may fit D (5 bases each). Trimming shortened V by 4 bases and J by 4 bases, and 18 bases separated the two germline ends. This CDR3 spans 15 amino acids. CDR1 and CDR2 (germline): SGHNT, YYREEE (reference sequence).

This chain uses TRBV5-4 with TRBJ2-3, with no clear D. This CDR3 comprises 15 residues. Trimming stripped 0 bases from V and 3 bases from J, with 11 bases between. Per the germline V gene, CDR1 is SGHNT and CDR2 is YYREEE (reference sequence). CDR3 in amino acids: CASSLGLVSTDTQYF. In nucleotides, the CDR3 is TGTGCCAGCAGCTTGGGTCTTGTGTCAACAGATACGCAGTATTTT.

The rearrangement links TRBV13 to TRBJ1-2; maybe TRBD1 (6 bases). The CDR3 consists of 16 residues. The ends were cut back, 2 bases at V and 1 base at J, with 14 bases in the middle. Germline CDR1 PRHDT, CDR2 FYEKMQ (reference sequence). CDR3 in DNA: TGTGCCAGCAGCTTAAATGGGGGCATTGGTAACTATGGCTACACCTTC. Its translation is CASSLNGGIGNYGYTF.

The rearrangement joins TRBV28 to TRBJ2-3, with D possibly called TRBD1 or TRBD2 (5 bases each). CDR1 MDHEN and CDR2 SYDVKM come from the germline V gene. This CDR3 comprises 10 residues. Trimming pared 11 bases from V and 5 bases from J, leaving 8 bases between. In nucleotides, the CDR3 is TGTGCCGAGGGGAAAGATACGCAGTATTTT. Translating it yields CAEGKDTQYF.

The genes are TRBV27 and TRBJ1-4; a possible D gene is TRBD1 (6 bases). CDR3 length: 14 residues. V was cut by 6 bases and J by 9 bases, with 17 bases left in between. CDR1 is MNHEY, CDR2 SMNVEV, per germline (reference sequence). The CDR3 sequence is CASSQIQGSKKLFF. The CDR3 nucleotides are TGTGCCAGCAGCCAAATACAGGGTAGTAAAAAACTGTTTTTT.

Comments on this clone: This CDR3 is also generated by other DNA sequences in the sample. The V call is TRBV3-1 (or the pseudogene TRBV3-2), the J call TRBJ1-4; D uncertain. CDR1 and CDR2 from the germline V gene are LGHDT and YNNKEL (reference sequence). The CDR3 has 16 amino acids. The V end lost 4 bases, the J end lost 8 bases, and 20 bases lay between the germline ends. In nucleotides, the CDR3 is TGTGCCAGCAGCCCTAGCCCAGGCCCTTTAGGAGAAAAACTGTTTTTT. Encoded protein: CASSPSPGPLGEKLFF.

The rearrangement links TRBV5-4 to TRBJ1-2; the D is unclear. The CDR3 consists of 15 residues. Germline assignment: CDR1 SGHNT and CDR2 YYREEE (reference sequence). Deletions cut 4 bases from V and 8 bases from J, with 21 bases between. CDR3 in amino acids: CASSPRGGTLPGYTF. The CDR3 region has the DNA TGTGCCAGCAGCCCCCGGGGAGGAACCCTTCCCGGCTACACCTTC. The whole variable domain, filled in from reference TRBV5-4 and TRBJ1-2, reads ETGVTQSPTHLIKTRGQQVTLRCSSQSGHNTVSWYQQALGQGPQFIFQYYREEENGRGNFPPRFSGLQFPNYSSELNVNALELDDSALYLCASSPRGGTLPGYTFGSGTRLTVV.

This chain connects TRBV19 to TRBJ1-1; 9 bases match TRBD1. V lost 2 bases to trimming and J lost 4 bases; unmatched junction nucleotides: 17. This CDR3 has 19 residues. The germline CDR1 and CDR2 sequences are LNHDA and SQIVND (reference sequence). This CDR3 is CASSIQYYGTGSVRTEAFF. CDR3 nucleotides: TGTGCCAGTAGTATACAATATTACGGGACAGGGAGTGTTCGCACTGAAGCTTTCTTT.

This chain connects TRBV27 to TRBJ1-2, with 7 bases matching TRBD1. The length of the CDR3 is 15 residues. Germline V gene lookup returns CDR1 MNHEY and CDR2 SMNVEV (reference sequence). The junction had 10 bases not matched to a gene; V was cut back by 4 bases and J by 5 bases. The DNA of the CDR3 is TGTGCCAGCAGTTCCCAAAACAGGGGCGAGTATGGCTACACCTTC. Its translation is CASSSQNRGEYGYTF.

The chain carries TRBV7-9 and TRBJ2-3; 8 nucleotides match TRBD1. Trimming removed 2 bases from V and 2 bases from J; junction bases left unmatched: 3. The CDR3 covers 15 residues. Looked up from germline, CDR1 is SEHNR and CDR2 is FQNEAQ (reference sequence). This CDR3 is CASSLTGGHTDTQYF. The CDR3 nucleotides read TGTGCCAGCAGCTTAACAGGGGGACACACAGATACGCAGTATTTT. Full variable domain (remainder filled in from reference TRBV7-9 and TRBJ2-3): DTGVSQNPRHKITKRGQNVTFRCDPISEHNRLYWYRQTLGQGPEFLTYFQNEAQLEKSRLLSDRFSAERPKGSFSTLEIQRTEQGDSAMYLCASSLTGGHTDTQYFGPGTRLTVL.

The chain links TRBV7-2 to TRBJ1-1, with unresolved D. Germline V gene lookup returns CDR1 SGHTA and CDR2 FQGNSA. The CDR3 runs to 13 residues. The V gene lost 1 base and the J gene lost 4 bases, with 7 bases spanning the gap. CDR3 DNA: TGTGCCAGCAGCTTAGAACCGACCACTGAAGCTTTCTTT. The encoded protein is CASSLEPTTEAFF.

The chain recombines TRBV30 with TRBJ2-1; D may correspond to TRBD1 or TRBD2 (5 bases each). Germline V gives CDR1 GTSNPN, CDR2 SVGIG (reference sequence). The V gene lost 3 bases and the J gene lost 6 bases, with 24 bases spanning the gap. CDR3 length: 17 residues. CDR3 sequence (DNA): TGTGCCTGGAGCGGTGGGGGTCGCCGACTACTACTCAATGAGCAGTTCTTC. This encodes CAWSGGGRRLLLNEQFF.

The CDR3: CASSWSVNTEAFF. The CDR3 nucleotides are TGTGCCAGCAGTTGGAGCGTGAACACTGAAGCTTTCTTT. The chain uses TRBV7-9 and TRBJ1-1; D remains ambiguous. The CDR3 runs to 13 residues. In germline, CDR1 is SEHNR, CDR2 FQNEAQ (reference sequence). Trimming removed 6 bases from V and 0 bases from J, with 8 bases in between.

This chain's CDR3 is CASSQGQGRHYGYTF. CDR3 in DNA: TGCGCCAGCAGCCAAGGACAGGGAAGACACTATGGCTACACCTTC. V and J are TRBV4-1 and TRBJ1-2, with 7 nucleotides matching TRBD1. The V segment lost 1 base and the J segment 3 bases; nucleotides outside the gene matches: 5. CDR1 MGHRA and CDR2 YSYEKL come from the germline V gene. This CDR3 spans 15 amino acids.

This clone was picked up many times. CDR3 amino acids: CASSTPGGVQPQHF. The CDR3 nucleotides are TGTGCCAGCAGCACCCCCGGGGGCGTTCAGCCCCAGCATTTT. V and J are TRBV7-2 and TRBJ1-5; a weak D match, TRBD1 (6 bases). Deletions cut 5 bases from V and 6 bases from J, with 14 bases between. There are 14 residues in the CDR3. CDR1 and CDR2 (germline): SGHTA, FQGNSA.

The chain links TRBV21-1 to TRBJ1-2. TRBV21-1 is a listed pseudogene. CDR3 length equals 15 residues. For the CDR3, the DNA is TGTGCCAGCGCTAGGTTCCCCGGCTTCGGTAGTGGCTACACCTTC. Encoded protein: CASARFPGFGSGYTF.

The chain joins TRBV27 to TRBJ2-7; 8 positions match TRBD2. Germline lookup yields CDR1 MNHEY and CDR2 SMNVEV (reference sequence). Trimming at V came to 4 bases and at J to 0 bases, leaving 11 bases not matched to a gene. This CDR3 has 17 residues. The CDR3 DNA reads as TGTGCCAGCAGTTCTCCGCTCTTAAGCGGGGGCTCCTACGAGCAGTACTTC. This gives the protein CASSSPLLSGGSYEQYF.

This chain joins TRBV5-1 and TRBJ2-5, with TRBD2 as a possible D gene (5 bases). In germline, CDR1 is SGHRS, CDR2 YFSETQ. Trimming cost V 0 bases and J 3 bases, with 12 bases left between them. This CDR3 comprises 15 residues. The DNA for the CDR3 is TGCGCCAGCAGCTTGGTCGCGGGCCCAGAAGAGACCCAGTACTTC. It translates to CASSLVAGPEETQYF.

The rearrangement uses TRBV6-5 and TRBJ1-6, with 8 bases aligning to TRBD1. The V and J ends lost 2 bases and 7 bases, in that order; junction bases with no gene match: 4. Germline CDR1 is MNHEY and CDR2 is SVGAGI. CDR3 length: 15 residues. CDR3 DNA sequence: TGTGCCAGCAGTTACCGGGACAGGCCCAATTCACCCCTCCACTTT. This sequence encodes CASSYRDRPNSPLHF.

The chain has TRBV5-1 and TRBJ1-5, with 9 bases lining up with TRBD1. Trimming removed 4 bases from V and 0 bases from J; junction bases left unmatched: 2. The germline V gene has CDR1 SGHRS and CDR2 YFSETQ. The CDR3 is 15 residues long. CDR3 loop: CASSRTGDSNQPQHF. CDR3 DNA sequence: TGCGCCAGCAGCAGGACAGGGGATAGCAATCAGCCCCAGCATTTT.

The chain is built from TRBV3-1 (or the pseudogene TRBV3-2) and TRBJ1-2, with TRBD1 as a possible D gene (5 bases). Trimming cost V 6 bases and J 3 bases, with 17 bases left between them. Per the germline V gene, CDR1 is LGHDT and CDR2 is YNNKEL (reference sequence). The CDR3 spans 15 residues. Written as DNA, the CDR3 is TGTGCCAGCAGGACAGAGTCCTTGGAGGACTATGGCTACACCTTC. Its protein product is CASRTESLEDYGYTF.